This T cell receptor (beta chain) was recovered during a study of cytomegalovirus exposure and HLA in healthy donors. Looking at the study overall: Earlier, 117 million unique TCR beta sequences were recovered from approximately 180 million T cells by an analysis.

Primers included in the PCR were 60 Vbeta and 13 Jbeta primers. Here immunoSEQ multiplex PCR was the method, and the copy in TCRdb shows in-frame clones only, minus some. The sample includes around 180,000 clones, around 86% of them seen just once. Comments on this clone: What it binds is unknown.

The V gene lost 0 bases and the J gene lost 0 bases, with 7 bases spanning the gap. From germline, CDR1 is SGHRS and CDR2 YFSETQ. The length of the CDR3 is 15 residues. Regarding the study as a whole: In all likelihood, a cluster of highly shared sequence variants was a sequencing artifact. Researchers reportedly found TCR beta sequences accurately predicted most subjects' HLA-A and HLA-B alleles. Further analysis, carried out later, found HLA-associated TCR beta chains more clonally expanded than equally common other chains.

Specimen: PBMCs. The receptor comes from a woman younger than 35 in good health and CMV-seronegative. This rearrangement joins TRBV5-1 to TRBJ1-3, with D possibly matching TRBD1 (6 bases). The CDR3 sequence: CASSLGQASGNTIYF. The CDR3 bases are TGCGCCAGCAGCTTGGGACAGGCCTCTGGAAACACCATATATTTT.